These 13 T cell receptor beta chains share one sample of origin, sequenced in a study of T cell repertoires in cytomegalovirus infection (dated by TCRdb to the late 2010s). TCRdb names Illumina HiSeq 1500 as the instrument used. TCRdb trimmed the raw reads at Q25, called clones with MiXCR and kept productive beta chains. Rows matching on CDR3 protein sequence are summarized as one entry with the most common DNA and genes. This sample is represented by over 450,000 distinct CDR3 sequences; roughly 12% of them were singletons. Roughly a tenth of the sample comes from the top ten. Sequenced material: PBMCs. Receptors originate from a human donor in good health (CMV status not recorded). Some clones in this sample may be carry-over from other donors' samples.

This clonotype has a handful of counts. The rearrangement joins TRBV5-6 to TRBJ2-1; D is perhaps TRBD1 or TRBD2 (6 bases each). This CDR3 comprises 17 residues. Trimming removed 0 bases at V and 4 bases at J, with 17 bases between. Germline assignment: CDR1 SGHDT and CDR2 YYEEEE. The CDR3 coding sequence is TGTGCCAGCAGCTTGGTCACAGGGACGGGGGTTTACAATGAGCAGTTCTTC. This encodes CASSLVTGTGVYNEQFF.

The chain combines TRBV5-1 with TRBJ2-5; perhaps TRBD1 as D (5 bases). The V end lost 5 bases, the J end lost 1 base, and 15 bases lay between the germline ends. Per germline, CDR1 SGHRS and CDR2 YFSETQ. The CDR3 contains 15 residues. The CDR3 region has the DNA TGCGCCAGCAGTACCCCCACAGGTATCCAAGAGACCCAGTACTTC. It is translated as CASSTPTGIQETQYF.

V is TRBV19 and J is TRBJ1-5; perhaps TRBD1 as D (5 bases). The V gene's germline CDR1 is LNHDA and CDR2 SQIVND (reference sequence). Trimming cost V 11 bases and J 4 bases, with 21 bases left between them. The CDR3 has 15 residues. The CDR3 here is CASTWGVVRNQPQHF. The CDR3 coding sequence is TGTGCCTCAACTTGGGGGGTAGTTAGGAATCAGCCCCAGCATTTT.

This chain uses TRBV9 with TRBJ2-1; TRBD2 matches 13 bases. From germline, CDR1 is SGDLS and CDR2 YYNGEE. There are 17 residues in the CDR3. Trimming removed 0 bases from V and 4 bases from J; junction bases left unmatched: 4. CDR3 in DNA: TGTGCCAGCAGCGTAGCAGGGACTAGCGGGGAGTACAATGAGCAGTTCTTC. It codes for CASSVAGTSGEYNEQFF.

In this sample, this clonotype turned up a few times. This chain links TRBV30 with TRBJ1-2; 8 bases fit TRBD1. The ends lost 2 bases at V and 5 bases at J; junction bases unmatched: 7. The germline V gene encodes CDR1 GTSNPN and CDR2 SVGIG (reference sequence). The CDR3 totals 14 residues. The CDR3 sequence is CAWSPGGISYGYTF. CDR3 coding DNA: TGTGCCTGGAGTCCAGGGGGCATATCTTATGGCTACACCTTC. Full variable domain (outside the CDR3, taken from reference TRBV30 and TRBJ1-2): SQTIHQWPATLVQPVGSPLSLECTVEGTSNPNLYWYRQAAGRGLQLLFYSVGIGQISSEVPQNLSASRPQDRQFILSSKKLLLSDSGFYLCAWSPGGISYGYTFGSGTRLTVV.

This clonotype was detected once. The chain carries TRBV28 and TRBJ1-6; tentative D call: TRBD1 (5 bases). From germline, CDR1 is MDHEN and CDR2 SYDVKM. V was shortened by 5 bases and J by 9 bases, with 20 bases between the two germline ends. This CDR3 has 16 residues. CDR3 nucleotide sequence: TGTGCCAGCAGTCCAAACCGTGGGCTGGGGGGTTCACCCCTCCACTTT. Protein sequence: CASSPNRGLGGSPLHF.

The chain uses TRBV28 and TRBJ1-4, with 8 positions matching TRBD1. The germline V gene has CDR1 MDHEN and CDR2 SYDVKM. This CDR3 region has 15 residues. J gave up 10 bases and V 4 bases, and 11 bases lay outside the gene matches. The DNA of the CDR3 is TGTGCCAGCAGTTCCCGAGCAGGGGGCGTGGGAAAACTGTTTTTT. It encodes CASSSRAGGVGKLFF.

Ten or more counts support this clonotype. V gene TRBV12-5 combines with J gene TRBJ2-6; 7 bases line up with TRBD2. Trimming removed 7 bases from V and 2 bases from J; junction bases left unmatched: 8. This CDR3 has 16 amino acids. CDR1 and CDR2 from the germline V gene are LGHNT and FRNRAP. The DNA of the CDR3 is TGTGCTAGTGTTGGTGTGGGGAGGGCTGGGGCCAACGTCCTGACTTTC. Translation gives CASVGVGRAGANVLTF.

This clonotype appeared many times. The genes are TRBV28 and TRBJ2-3; D ambiguous. The CDR3 covers 13 residues. V was shortened by 6 bases and J by 0 bases, with 7 bases between the two germline ends. Looked up from germline, CDR1 is MDHEN and CDR2 is SYDVKM. The CDR3 bases are TGTGCCAGCAGCTTGGGGAGCACAGATACGCAGTATTTT. Its translation: CASSLGSTDTQYF.

This clonotype was seen ten or more times. The V gene is TRBV7-9, the J gene TRBJ1-5, with D unclear. Germline-derived CDR1 and CDR2 are SEHNR and FQNEAQ (reference sequence). Deletions cut 3 bases from V and 4 bases from J, with 10 bases between. This CDR3 has 14 amino acids. The CDR3 coding sequence is TGTGCCAGCAGCTTGGGAGGCAGGAATCAGCCCCAGCATTTT. Protein: CASSLGGRNQPQHF.

Ten or more counts support this clonotype. CDR3 region: CSAPGLAGRTDTQYF. The CDR3, as DNA: TGCAGTGCGCCGGGACTAGCGGGGCGCACAGATACGCAGTATTTT. The chain is built from TRBV20-1 and TRBJ2-3; 13 bases are a match to TRBD2. Trimming took 6 bases from V and 1 from J; bases not matched to a gene: 4. Germline CDR1 reads DFQATT; CDR2 reads SNEGSKA (reference sequence). The CDR3 is 15 amino acids.

The chain uses TRBV19 and TRBJ1-4, with 7 bases identical to TRBD1. The CDR3 extends over 15 amino acids. CDR1 and CDR2 from the germline V gene are LNHDA and SQIVND (reference sequence). Unmatched junction bases numbered 7, after V lost 8 bases and J lost 1 base. The DNA of the CDR3 is TGTGCCAGTGGCGGAACAGGGGTAACTAATGAAAAACTGTTTTTT. This gives the protein CASGGTGVTNEKLFF.

This clonotype was found a few times. The rearrangement uses TRBV19 and TRBJ1-5; D not certain. The germline CDR1 and CDR2 sequences are LNHDA and SQIVND (reference sequence). The V end was cut by 3 bases, the J end by 3 bases, with 12 bases between. The CDR3 consists of 15 residues. The CDR3 DNA follows: TGTGCCAGTAGTATGTCCGGCCCGGTCAATCAGCCCCAGCATTTT. This sequence encodes CASSMSGPVNQPQHF. Variable domain in full (rest from reference TRBV19 and TRBJ1-5): DGGITQSPKYLFRKEGQNVTLSCEQNLNHDAMYWYRQDPGQGLRLIYYSQIVNDFQKGDIAEGYSVSREKKESFPLTVTSAQKNPTAFYLCASSMSGPVNQPQHFGDGTRLSIL.